The clone carrying this T cell receptor (beta chain) was found many times. What it recognizes is unknown. Germline CDR1 SGHRS, CDR2 YFSETQ. This CDR3 comprises 12 residues. Trimming left V 2 bases short and J 7 bases short, with 6 bases between. Time point noted: pre-sensitization, week 0. Stated treatment: therapeutic diphenylcyclopropenone sensitization with weekly scalp DPC. Sequencing started from total RNA isolated from unfractionated whole blood. This entry comes from a study of human T cells and chemical hapten exposure. Whole-study context: 0.01% DPC was applied to the upper back in patch tests, which were read at 6 days.

TCRdb redid the calling of the RACE reads with MiXCR, one entry per CDR3 protein. The sample holds roughly 380,000 distinct CDR3 sequences; roughly 4.6% are singletons and the top ten take 2% to 3%. General study results and limits: There was alopecia in the donors, so their immune response may differ from that of healthy people.

The sample was whole blood, taken in connection with sensitization to the hapten diphenylcyclopropenone (DPC). The TCR comes from a woman aged 45 to 65 with alopecia areata. Some clones in this sample may be carry-over from other donors' samples. The genes are TRBV5-1 and TRBJ2-2, with D uncertain. The CDR3 region is CASSFPGGELFF. The DNA for the CDR3 is TGCGCCAGCAGCTTCCCCGGCGGGGAGCTGTTTTTT.